This TCR beta chain came from a study of blood T cell repertoires in COVID-19. Overall study: There were acute and convalescent COVID-19 samples, and they came from the United States, Italy and Spain. Sample material is recorded as cDNA or gDNA derived from T cells, B-cell-depleted T cells, or PBMCs.

Per the original data handling: Amplifying reference gene primers gave estimates of nucleated cell counts. The table came from immunoSEQ multiplex PCR; TCRdb's copy has only in-frame clones and leaves some out. V, J and clone size derive from that table, while D and trimming were established from the DNA sequence. The data hold some 150,000 clones, with roughly 85% observed a single time. Germline CDR1 reads SGDLS; CDR2 reads YYNGEE. The CDR3 extends over 17 amino acids. J lost 2 bases, V lost 0 bases, and 7 bases had no gene match. The receptor comes from a man aged 50-60 years with acute or convalescent COVID-19. Source material: peripheral blood. The rearrangement uses TRBV9 and TRBJ2-1; 8 bases line up with TRBD2. The CDR3 DNA follows: TGTGCCAGCAGCGTAGGGCTCGGGGGGGCTCCCTACAATGAGCAGTTCTTC. Protein: CASSVGLGGAPYNEQFF. The whole variable domain, filled in from reference TRBV9 and TRBJ2-1, reads DSGVTQTPKHLITATGQRVTLRCSPRSGDLSVYWYQQSLDQGLQFLIQYYNGEERAKGNILERFSAQQFPDLHSELNLSSLELGDSALYFCASSVGLGGAPYNEQFFGPGTRLTVL.